This T cell receptor (beta chain) was sequenced during a study of T cell clonotyping in hematopoietic cell transplantation. Sequencing used immunoSEQ multiplex PCR; TCRdb keeps in-frame clones, though not all of them. The table lists about 5,600 clones, around 70% of them singletons. The V end was cut by 7 bases, the J end by 3 bases, with 16 bases between. Germline lookup yields CDR1 MNHEY and CDR2 SVGAGI. The CDR3 is 15 residues long. The clonotype was recovered from a male patient aged 50 to 59 who had an allogeneic stem cell transplant from an unrelated donor, so the T cells may come from the graft donor. Some clones in this sample may be carry-over from other donors' samples. The rearrangement uses TRBV6-5 and TRBJ1-5; no reliable D call. The material was PBMCs, obtained 180 days after allogeneic stem cell transplant. For the CDR3, the DNA is TGTGCCAGCATGGCGGACGGCCGACCCAATCAGCCCCAGCATTTT. Encoded protein: CASMADGRPNQPQHF.